This is a list of T cell receptor beta chains from one sample in a study of cytomegalovirus exposure and HLA in healthy donors. Assay: immunoSEQ multiplex PCR; the TCRdb copy retains only in-frame clones and omits some. The sample shows approximately 130,000 clones, roughly 79% of them seen only once. The sequencing input was PBMCs. The receptors come from a boy between 2 and 10 years old in good health and CMV-seronegative. CDR3s include the opening cysteine and the closing phenylalanine or tryptophan. D genes are given only for firm matches. Part of the rows lack a size; the others show once, few, many or a class for expanded clones.

TRBJ1-6	TRBD1	TRBV11-2	NA	CASGPGPPGQGVFNSPLHF	TGTGCCAGCGGGCCGGGGCCTCCGGGACAGGGGGTGTTTAATTCACCCCTCCACTTT
TRBJ1-2	NA	TRBV29-1	NA	CSVSPGQRYNFYGYTF	TGCAGCGTTTCCCCAGGACAGAGATATAACTTTTATGGCTACACCTTC
TRBJ2-1	NA	TRBV4-1	NA	CASSHGTGTPSSYNEQFF	TGCGCCAGCAGCCATGGAACCGGGACACCCAGCTCCTACAATGAGCAGTTCTTC
TRBJ2-5	TRBD2	TRBV9	NA	CASSVTSGGLGETQYF	TGTGCCAGCAGCGTTACTAGCGGGGGATTGGGAGAGACCCAGTACTTC
TRBJ2-1	TRBD2	TRBV4-2	once	CASSQDPAGTHNEQFF	TGTGCCAGCAGCCAAGACCCAGCGGGGACCCACAATGAGCAGTTCTTC
TRBJ1-5	NA	TRBV30	NA	CAWSVGVGNQPQHF	TGTGCCTGGAGTGTAGGGGTCGGCAATCAGCCCCAGCATTTT
TRBJ1-2	NA	TRBV27	NA	CASSLGTSDGYTF	TGTGCCAGCAGCCTCGGGACTTCTGATGGCTACACCTTC
TRBJ2-3	TRBD1	TRBV10-3	NA	CAISGQGAGDTQYF	TGTGCCATCAGTGGGCAGGGGGCTGGAGATACGCAGTATTTT
TRBJ2-2	NA	TRBV5-1	NA	CASSWTVTGELFF	TGCGCCAGCAGCTGGACAGTCACCGGGGAGCTGTTTTTT
TRBJ2-3	NA	TRBV4-1	NA	CASSQAVARSDTQYF	TGCGCCAGCAGCCAAGCAGTCGCCAGATCAGATACGCAGTATTTT
TRBJ1-1	NA	TRBV9	NA	CASGNGSDRGAFF	TGTGCCAGCGGGAATGGGTCCGATCGGGGAGCTTTCTTT
TRBJ2-5	NA	TRBV7-9	NA	CASSFYKGMKETQYF	TGTGCCAGCAGCTTTTATAAGGGGATGAAGGAGACCCAGTACTTC
TRBJ2-3	NA	TRBV19	NA	CASSIDPRGLGDTQYF	TGTGCCAGTAGTATAGATCCTCGCGGACTGGGAGATACGCAGTATTTT
TRBJ2-1	NA	TRBV19	NA	CASSPPRRGGVNEQFF	TGTGCCAGTAGTCCACCCAGAAGAGGGGGGGTGAATGAGCAGTTCTTC
TRBJ1-2	NA	TRBV2	NA	CASILTPGGYTF	TGTGCCAGCATTCTCACCCCGGGGGGCTACACCTTC
TRBJ1-5	NA	TRBV27	NA	CASSSQEGVFSNQPQHF	TGTGCCAGCAGTTCCCAAGAGGGGGTTTTTAGCAATCAGCCCCAGCATTTT
TRBJ2-3	TRBD1	TRBV4-3	NA	CASSLDRGTRDTQYF	TGCGCCAGCAGCCTTGACAGGGGCACAAGAGATACGCAGTATTTT
TRBJ2-2	TRBD2	TRBV19	once	CASSIDLGGLAGFGGELFF	TGTGCCAGTAGTATAGATCTGGGGGGACTAGCGGGGTTCGGCGGGGAGCTGTTTTTT
TRBJ1-5	NA	TRBV7-8	NA	CASSPLAKGQPQHF	TGTGCCAGCAGCCCACTAGCTAAAGGCCAGCCCCAGCATTTT
TRBJ2-7	TRBD2	TRBV30	NA	CAWKLAGVVSSYEQYF	TGTGCCTGGAAACTAGCGGGGGTTGTAAGCTCCTACGAGCAGTACTTC
TRBJ1-3	NA	TRBV4-2	few	CASSQGQRSGNTIYF	TGTGCCAGCAGCCAAGGACAGCGCTCTGGAAACACCATATATTTT
TRBJ1-2	TRBD1	TRBV4-1	NA	CASSPRTGPTGYTF	TGCGCCAGCAGCCCCCGGACAGGCCCAACTGGCTACACCTTC
TRBJ1-1	TRBD1	TRBV30	NA	CAWSVRGLAGKSATEAFF	TGTGCCTGGAGTGTAAGGGGGCTGGCTGGAAAGTCGGCAACTGAAGCTTTCTTT
TRBJ1-3	TRBD1	TRBV5-6	NA	CASSLGQVFEDF	TGTGCCAGCAGCCTAGGACAGGTTTTCGAGGATTTT
TRBJ1-1	TRBD1	TRBV9	once	CASSVWKQGARTEAFF	TGTGCCAGCAGCGTTTGGAAACAGGGGGCAAGGACTGAAGCTTTCTTT
TRBJ2-1	TRBD1	TRBV7-3	NA	CASSATGGAINEQFF	TGTGCCAGCAGCGCGACAGGGGGTGCCATCAATGAGCAGTTCTTC
TRBJ2-5	TRBD1	TRBV4-2	NA	CASSQDPPDRAQQETQYF	TGTGCCAGCAGCCAAGACCCCCCGGACAGGGCTCAACAAGAGACCCAGTACTTC
TRBJ2-2	TRBD2	TRBV6-5	NA	CASSYEREWCGELFF	TGTGCCAGCAGTTACGAGCGGGAGTGGTGCGGGGAGCTGTTTTTT
TRBJ1-1	TRBD1	TRBV9	NA	CASGAPVSQGVITEAFF	TGTGCCAGCGGCGCCCCCGTTTCACAGGGGGTGATCACTGAAGCTTTCTTT
TRBJ1-2	TRBD1	TRBV6-5	NA	CASSYPGQGAYGYTF	TGTGCCAGCAGTTACCCCGGACAGGGCGCCTATGGCTACACCTTC
TRBJ2-3	NA	TRBV10-1	NA	CASSENRGGTDTQYF	TGCGCCAGCAGTGAGAACCGGGGAGGCACAGATACGCAGTATTTT
TRBJ2-2	NA	TRBV6-1	once	CASSEASAGELFF	TGTGCCAGCTCCGAGGCGAGTGCCGGGGAGCTGTTTTTT
TRBJ2-1	NA	TRBV4-3	NA	CASSQDGLTNEQFF	TGCGCCAGCAGCCAAGATGGGCTTACCAATGAGCAGTTCTTC
TRBJ2-5	NA	TRBV6-1	NA	CASSEAEGGVETQYF	TGTGCCAGCAGTGAAGCCGAGGGGGGGGTTGAGACCCAGTACTTC
TRBJ2-3	TRBD2	TRBV30	NA	CAWSFTSGRRDTQYF	TGTGCCTGGAGTTTTACTAGCGGGAGAAGGGATACGCAGTATTTT
TRBJ1-5	NA	TRBV19	NA	CASKKVGANQPQHF	TGTGCCAGTAAGAAAGTTGGGGCGAATCAGCCCCAGCATTTT
TRBJ2-1	TRBD2	TRBV10-3	few	CAIRRAGEEVNEQFF	TGTGCCATCAGACGGGCGGGGGAGGAAGTCAATGAGCAGTTCTTC
TRBJ1-2	NA	TRBV1	NA	CTSSYPGQNYGYTF	TGCACCAGCAGTTACCCGGGACAGAACTATGGCTACACCTTC
TRBJ2-1	TRBD1	TRBV4-1	NA	CASSQDPGQVLIYNEQFF	TGCGCCAGCAGCCAAGATCCGGGACAGGTTCTGATCTACAATGAGCAGTTCTTC
TRBJ1-2	NA	TRBV5-1	NA	CASSLERGNYGYTF	TGCGCCAGCAGCTTGGAGCGGGGCAACTATGGCTACACCTTC
TRBJ1-2	NA	TRBV19	NA	CATKTGDYGYTF	TGTGCCACGAAGACAGGCGACTATGGCTACACCTTC
TRBJ2-1	TRBD2	TRBV7-9	NA	CASRPGTSAGIAGNEQFF	TGTGCCAGCAGACCCGGGACTAGCGCGGGCATTGCGGGCAATGAGCAGTTCTTC
TRBJ2-3	TRBD2	TRBV9	NA	CASRADLAGGDTQYF	TGTGCCAGCAGAGCCGACTTAGCGGGAGGAGATACGCAGTATTTT
TRBJ1-2	NA	TRBV25-1	NA	CASGTSVYGYTF	TGTGCCAGCGGGACATCCGTCTATGGCTACACCTTC
TRBJ1-4	TRBD1	TRBV7-9	NA	CASSSHPGQGDEKLFF	TGTGCCAGCAGCTCACACCCGGGACAGGGAGATGAAAAACTGTTTTTT
TRBJ1-1	TRBD1	TRBV30	NA	CAWSGPGTGGTEAFF	TGTGCCTGGAGTGGCCCCGGGACAGGGGGTACTGAAGCTTTCTTT
TRBJ1-5	NA	TRBV5-6	NA	CASSRGGLGQPQHF	TGTGCCAGCAGCCGAGGCGGGTTGGGGCAGCCCCAGCATTTT
TRBJ2-3	NA	TRBV9	NA	CASSLRPGTSTDTQYF	TGTGCCAGCAGCCTCCGCCCCGGGACAAGCACAGATACGCAGTATTTT
TRBJ1-6	NA	TRBV30	NA	CAWSTGRDSPLHF	TGTGCCTGGAGTACAGGGCGGGATTCACCCCTCCACTTT
TRBJ2-5	NA	TRBV7-9	NA	CASSLSPSQETQYF	TGTGCCAGCAGCTTATCTCCTAGTCAAGAGACCCAGTACTTC
TRBJ1-4	TRBD1	TRBV4-2	NA	CASSPGQGWEKLFF	TGTGCCAGCAGCCCGGGACAGGGATGGGAAAAACTGTTTTTT
TRBJ2-1	TRBD1	TRBV6-1	NA	CASSEQTGVGYNEQFF	TGTGCCAGCAGTGAACAGACAGGGGTAGGCTACAATGAGCAGTTCTTC
TRBJ2-3	TRBD2	TRBV6-4	few	CASSDLAGAPDTQYF	TGTGCCAGCAGTGACCTAGCGGGGGCCCCGGATACGCAGTATTTT